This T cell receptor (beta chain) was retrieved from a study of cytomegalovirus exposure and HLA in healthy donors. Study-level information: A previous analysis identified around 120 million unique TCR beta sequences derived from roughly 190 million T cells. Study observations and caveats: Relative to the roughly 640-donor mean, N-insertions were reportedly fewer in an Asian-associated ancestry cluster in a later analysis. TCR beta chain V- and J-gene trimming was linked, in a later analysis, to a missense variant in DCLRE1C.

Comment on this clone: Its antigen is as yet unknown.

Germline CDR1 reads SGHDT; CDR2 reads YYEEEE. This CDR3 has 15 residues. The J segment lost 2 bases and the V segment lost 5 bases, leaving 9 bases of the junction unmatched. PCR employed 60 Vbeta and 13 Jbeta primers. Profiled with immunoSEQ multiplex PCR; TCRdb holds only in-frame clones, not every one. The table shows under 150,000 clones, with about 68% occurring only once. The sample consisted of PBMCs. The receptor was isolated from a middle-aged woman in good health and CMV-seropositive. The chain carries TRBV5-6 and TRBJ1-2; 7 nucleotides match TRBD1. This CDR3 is CASSPPNRGNYGYTF. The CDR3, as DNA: TGTGCCAGCAGTCCGCCGAACAGGGGCAACTATGGCTACACCTTC.